These T cell receptor beta chains were read from a single sample in a study of blood T cell repertoires in COVID-19. Libraries were prepared by immunoSEQ multiplex PCR; TCRdb keeps only in-frame clonotypes and omits some of them. The data hold a few hundred thousand clones, with around 90% observed a single time. Sequencing was performed on PBMCs or T cells enriched from blood (not recorded which). The source of these receptors is a woman aged 18 to 35 with acute COVID-19. The CDR3 runs from the conserved cysteine through the conserved F or W. Each record gives: CDR3 length, V gene, CDR3 protein.

len: 17; v_gene: TRBV5-1; CDR3aa: CASSRIQGLSYNSPLHF
len: 14; v_gene: TRBV9; CDR3aa: CASSVEAVSYEQYF
len: 13; v_gene: TRBV18; CDR3aa: CASSIGTAYEQYF
len: 17; v_gene: TRBV7-2; CDR3aa: CASKDIGAGTSTDTQYF
len: 16; v_gene: TRBV18; CDR3aa: CASSPAPGGTNEKLFF
len: 17; v_gene: TRBV14; CDR3aa: CASSIGAGARVRNTQYF
len: 11; v_gene: TRBV3-1/TRBV3-2; CDR3aa: CASSSGTSLFF
len: 16; v_gene: TRBV7-2; CDR3aa: CASSLAGAVSTDTQYF
len: 13; v_gene: TRBV27; CDR3aa: CASSNTGDQPQHF
len: 17; v_gene: TRBV30; CDR3aa: CAWRSGGLAALQETQYF
len: 13; v_gene: TRBV18; CDR3aa: CASSPDSSPEAFF
len: 14; v_gene: TRBV2; CDR3aa: CASTLTGVRTEAFF
len: 14; v_gene: TRBV4-1; CDR3aa: CASSQTGTHEKLFF
len: 20; v_gene: TRBV27; CDR3aa: CASSTSWGLAGGTIGDEQFF
len: 14; v_gene: TRBV6-4; CDR3aa: CASSDSPGLPKQFF
len: 16; v_gene: TRBV5-1; CDR3aa: CASSRTSGRFTDTQYF
len: 15; v_gene: TRBV6-5; CDR3aa: CASTQGPLNNSPLHF
len: 16; v_gene: TRBV27; CDR3aa: CASSLGQLGPMTEAFF
len: 15; v_gene: TRBV10-2; CDR3aa: CASSFALEAPDTQYF
len: 14; v_gene: TRBV5-4; CDR3aa: CASSLGLTPYGYTF
len: 17; v_gene: TRBV14; CDR3aa: CASSQALGRQGVYEQYF
len: 13; v_gene: TRBV14; CDR3aa: CASSQSAGPEQYF
len: 16; v_gene: TRBV10-3; CDR3aa: CAISESWDRGLYEQYF
len: 15; v_gene: TRBV7-2; CDR3aa: CASSRRDSSSGEAFF
len: 13; v_gene: TRBV30; CDR3aa: CAWSVWTGDGYTF
len: 14; v_gene: TRBV5-1; CDR3aa: CASSGAAANSPLHF
len: 13; v_gene: TRBV15; CDR3aa: CATGRAPYNEQFF
len: 16; v_gene: TRBV6-5; CDR3aa: CASSYSMTGRDEKLFF
len: 14; v_gene: TRBV6-2/TRBV6-3; CDR3aa: CASSYTSGLNEQFF
len: 14; v_gene: TRBV11-2; CDR3aa: CASSLDTGFTEAFF
len: 12; v_gene: TRBV9; CDR3aa: CASIAVLYEQYF
len: 15; v_gene: TRBV4-1; CDR3aa: CASSRREIDYNEQFF
len: 12; v_gene: TRBV25-1; CDR3aa: CASSENSNEQFF
len: 16; v_gene: TRBV9; CDR3aa: CASSEDGTAYNSPLHF
len: 19; v_gene: TRBV7-6; CDR3aa: CASSLTGSGRVGSGNTIYF
len: 16; v_gene: TRBV7-2; CDR3aa: CASSPAGLAGIGELFF
len: 15; v_gene: TRBV14; CDR3aa: CASSRQSTAPDTQYF
len: 14; v_gene: TRBV7-2; CDR3aa: CASSLAGGGETQYF
len: 14; v_gene: TRBV4-1; CDR3aa: CASSQVPGGGEQFF
len: 13; v_gene: TRBV11-2; CDR3aa: CASTKPGYNEQFF
len: 16; v_gene: TRBV7-9; CDR3aa: CASSLVGGVSNYGYTF
len: 17; v_gene: TRBV5-5; CDR3aa: CASSLELPNRWPYEQYF
len: 14; v_gene: TRBV2; CDR3aa: CASSVGTGRETQYF
len: 15; v_gene: TRBV6-5; CDR3aa: CASIRDIGYNSPLHF
len: 15; v_gene: TRBV28; CDR3aa: CASTLSSPGTGELFF
len: 14; v_gene: TRBV5-1; CDR3aa: CASSSLWEGDGYTF
len: 15; v_gene: TRBV28; CDR3aa: CASRGGTVGGNTIYF
len: 22; v_gene: TRBV27; CDR3aa: CAGQRSPLYSSKQGVHNSPLHF
len: 14; v_gene: TRBV5-1; CDR3aa: CASGDRFTGGELFF
len: 17; v_gene: TRBV7-3; CDR3aa: CASSSRTSGGEADTQYF
len: 14; v_gene: TRBV7-9; CDR3aa: CASSLETHGGGYTF
len: 19; v_gene: TRBV27; CDR3aa: CATAKGASGSGFYAHEQYF
len: 14; v_gene: TRBV7-2; CDR3aa: CASSLGGFNYGYTF